One T cell receptor (beta chain) is described in this entry. The antigen remains unidentified. These data belong to a study of cytomegalovirus exposure and HLA in healthy donors. Notes on the study in general: Follow-up analysis later connected one missense variant in DCLRE1C with trimming of TCR beta V- and J-genes. Productive rates of about 87% or about 30% were seen for most TCR beta V segments in an earlier analysis. In a later analysis, TCR association rates varied by HLA locus: DRB1 most, HLA-C fewest.

The CDR3 runs to 16 residues. V lost 6 bases and J 9 bases, leaving 24 bases between the germline ends. CDR1 MDHEN and CDR2 SYDVKM come from the germline V gene. The study ran its PCR with 60 Vbeta and 13 Jbeta primers. The data were produced by immunoSEQ multiplex PCR, yet TCRdb's version contains in-frame clones alone and is incomplete. Altogether 100,000 to 120,000 clones are present, roughly 78% being singletons, with the ten largest covering 1.3%. The sequence came from a woman aged 30 to 39 in good health and CMV-seronegative. Sequencing was done on a sample of PBMCs. The chain employs TRBV28 and TRBJ2-1; D perhaps matches TRBD2 (7 bases). CDR3 bases: TGTGCCAGCAGCGGTTCTATTGTGTGGGGGGGCGGTGAGCAGTTCTTC. This encodes CASSGSIVWGGGEQFF.